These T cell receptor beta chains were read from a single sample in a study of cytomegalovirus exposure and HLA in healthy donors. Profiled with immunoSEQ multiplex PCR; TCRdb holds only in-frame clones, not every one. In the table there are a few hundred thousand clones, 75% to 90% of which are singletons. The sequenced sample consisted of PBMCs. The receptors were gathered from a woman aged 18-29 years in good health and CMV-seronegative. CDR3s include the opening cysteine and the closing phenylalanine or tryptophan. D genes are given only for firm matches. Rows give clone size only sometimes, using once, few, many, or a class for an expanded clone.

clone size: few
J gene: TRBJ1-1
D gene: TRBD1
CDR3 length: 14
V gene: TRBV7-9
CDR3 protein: CASDVGTGPTEAFF
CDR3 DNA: TGTGCCAGCGACGTAGGGACAGGGCCCACTGAAGCTTTCTTT

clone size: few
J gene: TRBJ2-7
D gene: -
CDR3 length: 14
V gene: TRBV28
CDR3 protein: CASRLTTGSYEQYF
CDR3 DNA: TGTGCCAGCAGACTGACGACAGGTAGCTACGAGCAGTACTTC

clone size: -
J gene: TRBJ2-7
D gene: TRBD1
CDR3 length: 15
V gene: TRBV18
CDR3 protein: CASSPQWDSSYEQYF
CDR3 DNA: TGTGCCAGCTCACCCCAATGGGACAGCTCCTACGAGCAGTACTTC

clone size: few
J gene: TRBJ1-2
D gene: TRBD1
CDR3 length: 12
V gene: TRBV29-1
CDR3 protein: CSVVRDSYGYTF
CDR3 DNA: TGCAGCGTTGTGCGGGACAGCTATGGCTACACCTTC

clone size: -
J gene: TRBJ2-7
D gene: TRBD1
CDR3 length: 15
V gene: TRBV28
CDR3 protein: CASSLYDRVGHEQYF
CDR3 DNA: TGTGCCAGCAGTTTATACGACAGGGTTGGCCACGAGCAGTACTTC

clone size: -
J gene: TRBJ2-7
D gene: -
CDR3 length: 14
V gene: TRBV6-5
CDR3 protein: CASSYHTEPYEQYF
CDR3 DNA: TGTGCCAGCAGTTACCATACTGAGCCCTACGAGCAGTACTTC

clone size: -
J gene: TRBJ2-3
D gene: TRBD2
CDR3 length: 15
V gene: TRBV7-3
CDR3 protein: CASSLVAGDSDTQYF
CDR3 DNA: TGTGCCAGCAGCTTAGTAGCGGGAGATTCGGATACGCAGTATTTT

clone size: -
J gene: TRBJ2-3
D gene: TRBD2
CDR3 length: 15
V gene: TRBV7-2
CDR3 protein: CASSADLAGADTQYF
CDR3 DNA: TGTGCCAGCAGTGCTGACCTAGCGGGAGCAGATACGCAGTATTTT

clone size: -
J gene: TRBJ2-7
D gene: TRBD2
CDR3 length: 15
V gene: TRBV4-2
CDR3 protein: CASSRGLAESYEQYF
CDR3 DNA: TGTGCCAGCAGCCGGGGACTAGCGGAATCCTACGAGCAGTACTTC

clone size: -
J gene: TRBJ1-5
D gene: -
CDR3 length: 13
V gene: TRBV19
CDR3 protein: CASSMGGDQPQHF
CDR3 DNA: TGTGCCAGTAGTATGGGGGGGGATCAGCCCCAGCATTTT

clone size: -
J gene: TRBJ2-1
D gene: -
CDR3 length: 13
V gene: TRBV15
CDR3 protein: CATSSGFNNEQFF
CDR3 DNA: TGTGCCACCAGCAGCGGGTTTAACAATGAGCAGTTCTTC

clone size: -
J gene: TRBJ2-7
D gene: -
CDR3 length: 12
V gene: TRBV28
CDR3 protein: CASSLGYRQQYF
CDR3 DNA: TGTGCCAGCAGTTTAGGTTACAGGCAGCAGTACTTC

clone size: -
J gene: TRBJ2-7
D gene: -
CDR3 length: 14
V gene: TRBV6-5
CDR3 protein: CASSRTEQEGWQYF
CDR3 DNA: TGTGCCAGCAGCCGGACAGAACAAGAGGGGTGGCAGTACTTC

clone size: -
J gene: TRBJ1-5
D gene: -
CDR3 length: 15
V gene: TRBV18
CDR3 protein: CASSPIPGSNQPQHF
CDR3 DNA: TGTGCCAGCTCACCGATTCCAGGGAGCAATCAGCCCCAGCATTTT

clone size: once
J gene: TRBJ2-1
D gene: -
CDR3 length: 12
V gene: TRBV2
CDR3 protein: CARETGYNEQFF
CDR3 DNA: TGTGCCAGGGAGACAGGTTACAATGAGCAGTTCTTC

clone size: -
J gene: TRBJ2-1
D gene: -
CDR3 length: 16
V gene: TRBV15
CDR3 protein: CATSRDTAPGVNEQFF
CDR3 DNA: TGTGCCACCAGCAGAGATACGGCTCCGGGGGTCAATGAGCAGTTCTTC

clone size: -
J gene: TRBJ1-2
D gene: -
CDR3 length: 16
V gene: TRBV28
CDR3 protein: CASSFNSGGLDYGYTF
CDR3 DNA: TGTGCCAGCAGTTTTAATTCGGGGGGCTTGGACTATGGCTACACCTTC

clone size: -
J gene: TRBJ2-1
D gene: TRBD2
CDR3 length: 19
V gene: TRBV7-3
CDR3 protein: CASSSPVSSSGNHDNEQFF
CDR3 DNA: TGTGCCAGCAGCTCCCCCGTCTCATCTAGCGGGAACCACGACAATGAGCAGTTCTTC

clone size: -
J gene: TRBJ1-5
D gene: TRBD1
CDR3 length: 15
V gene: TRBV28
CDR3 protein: CASSLPRTGGEPQHF
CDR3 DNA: TGTGCCAGCAGTTTACCCCGGACAGGGGGCGAGCCCCAGCATTTT

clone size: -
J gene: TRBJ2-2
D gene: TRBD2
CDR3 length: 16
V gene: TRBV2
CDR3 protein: CASTTPGLATTGELFF
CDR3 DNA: TGTGCCAGCACCACCCCGGGACTAGCGACCACCGGGGAGCTGTTTTTT

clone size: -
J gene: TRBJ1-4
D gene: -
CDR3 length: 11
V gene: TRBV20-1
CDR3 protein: CSARDQDRMSF
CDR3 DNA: TGCAGTGCTAGAGATCAGGACAGAATGTCGTTT

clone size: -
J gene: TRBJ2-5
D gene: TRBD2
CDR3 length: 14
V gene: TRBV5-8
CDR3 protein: CASSLRAGGETQYF
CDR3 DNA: TGTGCCAGCAGCTTAAGAGCGGGAGGAGAGACCCAGTACTTC